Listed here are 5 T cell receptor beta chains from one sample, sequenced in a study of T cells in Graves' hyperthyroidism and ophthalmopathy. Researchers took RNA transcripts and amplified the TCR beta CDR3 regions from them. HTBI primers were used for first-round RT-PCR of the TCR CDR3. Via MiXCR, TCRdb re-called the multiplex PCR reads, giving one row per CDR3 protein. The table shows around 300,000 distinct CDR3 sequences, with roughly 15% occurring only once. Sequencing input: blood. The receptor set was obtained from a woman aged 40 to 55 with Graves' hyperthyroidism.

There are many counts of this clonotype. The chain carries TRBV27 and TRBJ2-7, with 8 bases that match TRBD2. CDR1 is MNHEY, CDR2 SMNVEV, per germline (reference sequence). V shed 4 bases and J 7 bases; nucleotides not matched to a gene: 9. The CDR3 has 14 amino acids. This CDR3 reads CASSWREDSGEQYF. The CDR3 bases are TGTGCCAGCAGTTGGCGGGAGGACAGCGGAGAGCAGTACTTC.

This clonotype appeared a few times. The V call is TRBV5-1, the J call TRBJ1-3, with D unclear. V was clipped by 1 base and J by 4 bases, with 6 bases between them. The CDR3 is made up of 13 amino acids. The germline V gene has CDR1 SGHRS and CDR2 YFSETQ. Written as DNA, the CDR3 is TGCGCCAGCAGCTTGAGAGGAGGAAACACCATATATTTT. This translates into CASSLRGGNTIYF.

The CDR3 DNA sequence: TGTGCCAGCAGCTTCGACTGGGACCTTAATTCACCCCTCCACTTT. It is translated as CASSFDWDLNSPLHF. This chain connects TRBV5-5 to TRBJ1-6, with TRBD1 as a possible D gene (5 bases). The CDR3 runs to 15 residues. Germline V gene data show CDR1 as SGHKS and CDR2 as YYEKEE (reference sequence). The V end was cut by 2 bases, the J end by 6 bases, with 12 bases between.

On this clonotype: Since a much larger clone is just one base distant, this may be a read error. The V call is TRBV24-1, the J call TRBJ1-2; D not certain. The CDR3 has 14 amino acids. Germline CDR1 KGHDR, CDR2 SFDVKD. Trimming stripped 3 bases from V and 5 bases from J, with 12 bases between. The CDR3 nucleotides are TGTGCCACCAGTGATCCTGACAAGAATTATGGCTACACCTTC. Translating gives CATSDPDKNYGYTF.

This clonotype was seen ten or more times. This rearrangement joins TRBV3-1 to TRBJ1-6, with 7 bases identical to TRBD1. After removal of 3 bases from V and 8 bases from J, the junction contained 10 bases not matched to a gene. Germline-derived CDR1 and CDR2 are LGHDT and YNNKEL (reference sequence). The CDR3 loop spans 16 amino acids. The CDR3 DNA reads TGTGCCAGCAGCCAGGGTGTCGACAGGGCTTATTCACCCCTCCACTTT. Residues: CASSQGVDRAYSPLHF.